Below are 19 T cell receptor beta chains sequenced from a single sample in a study. TCRdb redid the calling of the 5' RACE reads with MiXCR, one entry per CDR3 protein. This sample has tens of thousands of distinct CDR3 sequences, with over 25% found just once. Sequences were obtained from tumor-infiltrating memory CD4+ T cells sorted from the breast tumor. Subset denoted: memory CD4+ T cells, CD4+CD45RO+CD25-. These receptors were taken from a female donor with breast cancer.

This clonotype occurred many times. The chain carries TRBV7-9 and TRBJ2-1; a weak D match, TRBD1 (6 bases). V was shortened by 1 base and J by 9 bases, with 7 bases between the two germline ends. The CDR3 has 12 amino acids. Germline V gene sequence: CDR1 SEHNR, CDR2 FQNEAQ (reference sequence). The CDR3 nucleotides are TGTGCCAGCAGCTTAGGAGGGGGTGAGCAGTTCTTC. As protein: CASSLGGGEQFF.

This clonotype has more than one count but fewer than ten. J is TRBJ2-5 and V is TRBV12-3 or TRBV12-4, with a possible D match to TRBD1 (6 bases). V shed 5 bases and J shed 4 bases, with 8 bases lying between them. The CDR3 loop spans 12 amino acids. Here the CDR3 reads CASSRQVETQYF. Written as DNA, the CDR3 is TGTGCCAGCAGTCGACAGGTAGAGACCCAGTACTTC.

A few counts support this clonotype. The chain recombines TRBV4-2 with TRBJ2-5; D gene unclear. From germline, CDR1 is LGHNA and CDR2 YNFKEQ. This CDR3 is built from 14 residues. V was trimmed by 5 bases and J by 1 base, leaving 11 bases between them. The DNA of the CDR3 is TGTGCCAGCAGCTACACCCCCTTCCAAGAGACCCAGTACTTC. As protein: CASSYTPFQETQYF.

The chain has TRBV7-9 and TRBJ2-2; 10 bases agree with TRBD1. The CDR3 spans 15 residues. Per germline, CDR1 SEHNR and CDR2 FQNEAQ (reference sequence). Losses at the gene ends were 5 bases for V and 4 bases for J; bases not matched to a gene: 4. CDR3 protein: CASSPRQGATGELFF. Written as DNA, the CDR3 is TGTGCCAGCAGCCCCAGACAGGGGGCCACCGGGGAGCTGTTTTTT.

This clonotype was counted only a few times. The V gene is TRBV10-3, the J gene TRBJ2-7, with a possible D match to TRBD1 (6 bases). From germline, CDR1 is ENHRY and CDR2 SYGVKD. V shed 2 bases and J shed 5 bases, with 10 bases lying between them. The CDR3 is made up of 13 amino acids. CDR3 region: CAISETGTDEQYF. The CDR3 DNA follows: TGTGCCATCAGTGAGACAGGGACCGACGAGCAGTACTTC.

This clonotype has more than one count but fewer than ten. J is TRBJ1-5 and V is TRBV28, with D perhaps matching TRBD1 (5 bases). This CDR3 is 13 amino acids long. Per the germline V gene, CDR1 is MDHEN and CDR2 is SYDVKM. Trimming took off 6 bases at V and 5 bases at J, with 11 bases between the two ends. Written as DNA, the CDR3 is TGTGCCAGCAGCTGGGGGGAGTATCAGCCCCAGCATTTT. Translated, it gives CASSWGEYQPQHF.

This clonotype was detected a few times. This chain uses TRBV28 with TRBJ2-7; no clear D gene. The CDR3 has 12 residues. Germline lookup yields CDR1 MDHEN and CDR2 SYDVKM. V dropped 3 bases and J dropped 4 bases, with 7 bases sitting between them. The CDR3 bases are TGTGCCAGCAGTTTTTCCTTATACGAGCAGTACTTC. It specifies CASSFSLYEQYF. Looking up the rest from reference TRBV28 and TRBJ2-7 gives the full variable domain: DVKVTQSSRYLVKRTGEKVFLECVQDMDHENMFWYRQDPGLGLRLIYFSYDVKMKEKGDIPEGYSVSREKKERFSLILESASTNQTSMYLCASSFSLYEQYFGPGTRLTVT.

The rearrangement joins TRBV29-1 to TRBJ2-3; possible D gene TRBD1, 5 bases. The CDR3 is 13 residues long. Germline V gene sequence: CDR1 SQVTM, CDR2 ANQGSEA. Trimming stripped 7 bases from V and 7 bases from J, with 18 bases between. DNA of the CDR3: TGCAGCGGTGATGGGCAGGGTGTGAATACGCAGTATTTT. It specifies CSGDGQGVNTQYF.

About this clonotype: Possible read error: a much larger clone is one base away. V usage is TRBV12-3 or TRBV12-4 and J usage is TRBJ2-5; D possibly corresponds to TRBD1 (6 bases). CDR3 length equals 14 residues. V lost 10 bases, J lost 9 bases, and 24 bases lay in between. The CDR3, as DNA: TGTGCCAACAGCCCGGATGGGGGCTCAGGTTCCCAGTACTTC. Its protein is CANSPDGGSGSQYF.

This chain joins TRBV2 and TRBJ2-3, with 7 bases aligning to TRBD1. Trimming took 6 bases from V and 6 from J; bases not matched to a gene: 9. Germline assignment: CDR1 SNHLY and CDR2 FYNNEI. The CDR3 has 14 amino acids. The CDR3 is CASRGDSLTDTQYF. CDR3 DNA sequence: TGTGCCAGCAGGGGGGACAGCCTCACGGATACGCAGTATTTT.

This clonotype was observed at least ten times. The rearrangement joins TRBV4-1 to TRBJ1-4; D is possibly TRBD1 (5 bases). Trimming shortened V by 0 bases and J by 11 bases, and 19 bases separated the two germline ends. The germline CDR1 and CDR2 sequences are MGHRA and YSYEKL. This CDR3 spans 16 amino acids. CDR3 loop: CASSQDRAGLSFKLFF. DNA for the CDR3: TGCGCCAGCAGCCAAGATCGGGCGGGGCTCTCCTTTAAACTGTTTTTT.

Notes on this clonotype: A much more abundant neighbour one base away suggests this may be a read error. The chain joins TRBV29-1 to TRBJ2-5; D tentatively reads TRBD1 or TRBD2 (7 bases each). This CDR3 has 15 residues. V lost 5 bases and J 9 bases, leaving 25 bases between the germline ends. CDR1 and CDR2 from the germline V gene are SQVTM and ANQGSEA. The CDR3 sequence: CSVKNRGPARGAQYF. The CDR3 nucleotides read TGCAGCGTTAAAAACAGGGGCCCGGCCCGGGGGGCCCAGTACTTC. Full variable domain (rest looked up from reference TRBV29-1 and TRBJ2-5): SAVISQKPSRDICQRGTSLTIQCQVDSQVTMMFWYRQQPGQSLTLIATANQGSEATYESGFVIDKFPISRPNLTFSTLTVSNMSPEDSSIYLCSVKNRGPARGAQYFGPGTRLLVL.

The CDR3 DNA reads TGTGCCATCAGTGATTCGACTAGCGGGGGCGGGTTGTACAATGAGCAGTTCTTC. It translates to CAISDSTSGGGLYNEQFF. The chain employs TRBV10-3 and TRBJ2-1; 12 bases are shared with TRBD2. V lost 3 bases, J lost 4 bases, and 10 bases stayed unmatched. The CDR3 has 18 residues. Germline values: CDR1 ENHRY, CDR2 SYGVKD.

To note about this clonotype: This may stem from a read error, because a much larger clone lies one nucleotide away. The CDR3 end shows no conserved phenylalanine or tryptophan, and so a read error is likely. This sequence joins TRBV20-1 and TRBJ2-3; 8 bases are shared with TRBD2. J gave up 7 bases and V 3 bases, and 15 bases lay outside the gene matches. This CDR3 comprises 16 residues. Germline CDR1 and CDR2: DFQATT and SNEGSKA (reference sequence). The CDR3 sequence is CSASAPRAGARYTQYC. CDR3 bases: TGCAGTGCTAGTGCGCCTCGAGCGGGGGCCAGGTATACGCAGTATTGT.

The chain joins TRBV6-5 to TRBJ2-1; the D gene is possibly TRBD2 (5 bases). Trimming pared 5 bases from V and 3 bases from J, leaving 11 bases between. The CDR3 spans 14 residues. Germline V gene data show CDR1 as MNHEY and CDR2 as SVGAGI. The CDR3 DNA follows: TGTGCCAGCAGTCTGGGGAGATACTACAATGAGCAGTTCTTC. This sequence encodes CASSLGRYYNEQFF.

This clonotype was found a few times. The chain couples TRBV27 to TRBJ1-5; D might be TRBD1 (6 bases). CDR3 size: 18 residues. Germline V CDR1 and CDR2: MNHEY, SMNVEV (reference sequence). Trimming left V 4 bases short and J 2 bases short, with 21 bases between. CDR3 coding DNA: TGTGCCAGCAGTTCCTCCCGGGGGAGGGGGGGAGGCAATCAGCCCCAGCATTTT. This encodes CASSSSRGRGGGNQPQHF.

About this clonotype: A single base separates this from a much larger clone, so it may be a read error. This chain uses TRBV5-1 with TRBJ1-6; no reliable D call. Germline V gives CDR1 SGHRS, CDR2 YFSETQ. Trimming shortened V by 0 bases and J by 17 bases, and 12 bases separated the two germline ends. This CDR3 is 12 amino acids long. The CDR3 DNA reads TGCGCCAGCAGCTTGGAGGGCACTCGCTTCCACTTT. Amino acid sequence: CASSLEGTRFHF.

This clonotype was detected many times. The chain recombines TRBV5-1 with TRBJ1-4; 9 nucleotides line up with TRBD1. CDR3 length: 14 residues. Germline CDR1 SGHRS, CDR2 YFSETQ. Trimming took 6 bases from V and 5 from J; bases not matched to a gene: 5. CDR3 DNA: TGCGCCAGCAATCCGGGACAGGGAAATGAAAAACTGTTTTTT. Its translation: CASNPGQGNEKLFF.

This clonotype has only a few counts. This sequence joins TRBV4-1 and TRBJ1-2; a possible D gene is TRBD1 (5 bases). This CDR3 region has 15 residues. CDR1 is MGHRA, CDR2 YSYEKL, per germline. Between the trimmed V and J ends, which lost 6 bases and 0 bases, there was a span of 14 bases. This CDR3 is CASSGPGRTNYGYTF. The CDR3 DNA reads as TGCGCCAGCAGTGGACCGGGACGGACTAACTATGGCTACACCTTC.